Following are 20 T cell receptor beta chains from one sample sequenced in a study of molecular identifiers for immune sequencing clone quantification. TCRdb processed the PCR reads anew with MiXCR; each CDR3 protein has one entry. The sample has about 630,000 distinct CDR3 sequences, approximately 24% seen once. Sequencing was done on a sample of naive CD8+ T cells from blood, with Jurkat cell RNA spiked in. Subset of the sample: FACS-sorted CD8+CD4-CCR7+CD45RA+ naive T cells. The receptors stem from a human donor in good health. Some libraries in this study had Jurkat cell RNA spiked in.

The genes are TRBV19 and TRBJ1-5; no firm D call. V gave up 7 bases and J gave up 7 bases, with 11 bases separating them. The CDR3 length is 12 residues. CDR1 and CDR2 from the germline V gene are LNHDA and SQIVND (reference sequence). The CDR3 region is CASTSPPQPQHF. The CDR3 DNA reads TGTGCCAGTACCAGTCCCCCCCAGCCCCAGCATTTT. The entire variable domain, with the rest obtained from reference TRBV19 and TRBJ1-5, is as follows: DGGITQSPKYLFRKEGQNVTLSCEQNLNHDAMYWYRQDPGQGLRLIYYSQIVNDFQKGDIAEGYSVSREKKESFPLTVTSAQKNPTAFYLCASTSPPQPQHFGDGTRLSIL.

On this clonotype: At one end, the junction sequence differs from germline, possibly due to a read error. The J gene is TRBJ2-7, the V gene TRBV11-2; weak D call: TRBD1 (5 bases). The germline V gene has CDR1 SGHAT and CDR2 FQNNGV. The CDR3 loop spans 15 amino acids. The CDR3 loop is CANSPADRVSYEQYF. The DNA for the CDR3 is TGTGCCAACAGCCCAGCAGACAGAGTATCCTACGAGCAGTACTTC.

This clonotype was observed a few times. This chain links TRBV20-1 with TRBJ2-1; D gene unclear. Germline CDR1 DFQATT, CDR2 SNEGSKA (reference sequence). This CDR3 spans 12 amino acids. V lost 4 bases to trimming and J lost 4 bases, with 8 bases between them. This chain's CDR3 is CSATDTYNEQFF. CDR3 DNA sequence: TGCAGTGCTACCGACACATACAATGAGCAGTTCTTC.

Ten or more counts support this clonotype. V and J are TRBV14 and TRBJ2-3; the D gene is possibly TRBD1 (6 bases). The CDR3 totals 16 residues. Trimming shortened V by 4 bases and J by 3 bases, and 17 bases separated the two germline ends. CDR1 is SGHDN, CDR2 FVKESK, per germline. The CDR3: CASSPLRGINTDTQYF. The CDR3 DNA follows: TGTGCCAGCAGCCCCCTTAGGGGGATAAATACAGATACGCAGTATTTT.

This chain uses TRBV7-9 with TRBJ1-1, with D possibly being TRBD1 (5 bases). The CDR3 runs 16 residues. CDR1 SEHNR and CDR2 FQNEAQ come from the germline V gene (reference sequence). V dropped 2 bases and J dropped 2 bases, with 15 bases sitting between them. CDR3 loop: CASSLSQGPLNTEAFF. In DNA form, the CDR3 reads TGTGCCAGCAGCTTAAGTCAGGGCCCCTTAAACACTGAAGCTTTCTTT.

The genes are TRBV19 and TRBJ1-5; TRBD1 is a possible D gene (6 bases). The CDR3 extends over 15 amino acids. CDR1 LNHDA and CDR2 SQIVND come from the germline V gene (reference sequence). The V end lost 6 bases, the J end lost 7 bases, and 19 bases lay between the germline ends. In DNA, the CDR3 is TGTGCCAGTAGCCCTATGGAGGGGGGGTTCCAGCCCCAGCATTTT. It is translated as CASSPMEGGFQPQHF.

To note about this clonotype: Just one base apart from a much larger clone, this may be a read error. The chain has TRBV2 and TRBJ2-5; 11 bases align to TRBD2. The germline CDR1 and CDR2 sequences are SNHLY and FYNNEI. The CDR3 sequence is 17 residues long. Trimming at V came to 6 bases and at J to 4 bases, leaving 13 bases not matched to a gene. The CDR3 bases are TGTGCCAGCAGCGCTGGACTAGCGGGCCTTAGTGCAGAGACCCAGTACTTC. Protein sequence: CASSAGLAGLSAETQYF.

In its sample, this clonotype was seen a few times. The chain couples TRBV12-3 or TRBV12-4 to TRBJ1-4, with 7 bases aligning to TRBD1. The J segment lost 5 bases and the V segment lost 2 bases, leaving 11 bases of the junction unmatched. There are 17 residues in the CDR3. Here the CDR3 reads CASSLSHYDRENEKLFF. The CDR3, as DNA: TGTGCCAGCAGTTTATCCCACTACGACAGGGAGAATGAAAAACTGTTTTTT.

The chain has TRBV5-1 and TRBJ2-1; TRBD2 matches at 13 bases. The ends lost 4 bases at V and 1 base at J; junction bases unmatched: 8. The CDR3 sequence is 18 residues long. Germline-derived CDR1 and CDR2 are SGHRS and YFSETQ. Here the CDR3 DNA reads TGCGCCAGCAGCCGCGGACTAGCGGGAGAGATGTCCTACAATGAGCAGTTCTTC. As protein: CASSRGLAGEMSYNEQFF.

This clonotype was seen many times. The chain carries TRBV20-1 and TRBJ2-7; TRBD2 matches 11 bases. This CDR3 spans 14 amino acids. Germline V CDR1 and CDR2: DFQATT, SNEGSKA (reference sequence). J gave up 3 bases and V 5 bases, and 6 bases lay outside the gene matches. Written as DNA, the CDR3 is TGCAGTGCTGCCCCGGGACTAGCGGACTACGAGCAGTACTTC. It translates to CSAAPGLADYEQYF.

The chain uses TRBV11-2 and TRBJ2-1; weak D call: TRBD2 (6 bases). V was shortened by 0 bases and J by 4 bases, with 13 bases between the two germline ends. This CDR3 is 16 amino acids long. Germline V gene lookup returns CDR1 SGHAT and CDR2 FQNNGV. This CDR3 reads CASSLETSQRYNEQFF. In DNA, the CDR3 is TGTGCCAGCAGCTTAGAAACTAGCCAAAGGTACAATGAGCAGTTCTTC.

As to this clonotype: Sequence at one end of the junction differs from germline and may be a read error. The gene calls are TRBV7-6 and TRBJ2-1; TRBD1 is a possible D gene (5 bases). Germline V gives CDR1 SGHVS, CDR2 FNYEAQ. This CDR3 is 15 amino acids long. The DNA for the CDR3 is TGTGCCAGCAGCTCAGAGGCCCAGGGTCTCAATGAGCAGTCCTTC. This sequence encodes CASSSEAQGLNEQSF.

Points on this clonotype: At one of its ends the junction is not consistent with the germline gene, which may arise from a read error. The chain carries TRBV14 and TRBJ2-5; D possibly matches TRBD1 or TRBD2 (5 bases each). The CDR3 contains 18 residues. In germline, CDR1 is SGHDN, CDR2 FVKESK. CDR3 sequence reads: CASSQKVPGTGPQEPQYF. CDR3 coding DNA: TGTGCCAGCAGCCAAAAAGTTCCCGGGACGGGCCCCCAAGAGCCCCAGTACTTC.

Ten or more counts support this clonotype. V is TRBV6-6 and J is TRBJ1-5; D call uncertain. V shed 3 bases and J shed 3 bases, with 9 bases lying between them. Per the germline V gene, CDR1 is MNHNY and CDR2 is SVGAGI (reference sequence). CDR3 length: 14 residues. The CDR3 loop reads CASSYMGNNQPQHF. CDR3 DNA: TGTGCCAGCAGTTATATGGGGAACAATCAGCCCCAGCATTTT.

This clonotype was seen just once. The chain carries TRBV6-2 or TRBV6-3 and TRBJ2-2; 7 nucleotides match TRBD1. CDR1 is MNHEY and CDR2 is SVGEGT in the germline V gene. The ends lost 2 bases at V and 4 bases at J; junction bases unmatched: 7. The CDR3 contains 16 residues. In DNA form, the CDR3 reads TGTGCCAGCAGTTACGAAGGGGGCGCGGGCACCGGGGAGCTGTTTTTT. Translation: CASSYEGGAGTGELFF.

The rearrangement links TRBV19 to TRBJ2-1; tentative D call: TRBD2 (5 bases). Deletions cut 2 bases from V and 8 bases from J, with 16 bases between. Germline V lookup: CDR1 LNHDA, CDR2 SQIVND (reference sequence). This CDR3 contains 15 residues. The CDR3 is CASSITSGPYDEQFF. DNA of the CDR3: TGTGCCAGTAGTATAACTAGTGGTCCTTACGATGAGCAGTTCTTC.

A few counts support this clonotype. The V and J genes are TRBV7-9 and TRBJ2-1; D remains ambiguous. The V end was cut by 1 base, the J end by 0 bases, with 13 bases between. The CDR3 has 17 amino acids. From germline, CDR1 is SEHNR and CDR2 FQNEAQ (reference sequence). The CDR3 here is CASSLVLGAYSYNEQFF. The CDR3 DNA is TGTGCCAGCAGCTTAGTACTTGGCGCCTACTCCTACAATGAGCAGTTCTTC.

This clonotype has more than one count but fewer than ten. This chain joins TRBV7-9 and TRBJ1-6; D gene unclear. The germline gives CDR1 SEHNR, CDR2 FQNEAQ (reference sequence). The CDR3 sequence is 14 residues long. V lost 6 bases to trimming and J lost 0 bases, with 6 bases between them. The CDR3, as DNA: TGTGCCAGCAGTGCCAGCTCCTATAATTCACCCCTCCACTTT. Protein sequence: CASSASSYNSPLHF.

This clonotype was observed many times. The chain employs TRBV6-1 and TRBJ2-3; D remains ambiguous. Germline CDR1 is MNHNS and CDR2 is SASEGT. The CDR3 length is 16 residues. Trimming removed 1 base at V and 2 bases at J, with 13 bases between. The CDR3 region is CASSEVMGWSTDTQYF. CDR3 coding DNA: TGTGCCAGCAGTGAAGTTATGGGGTGGTCCACAGATACGCAGTATTTT.

J is TRBJ2-2 and V is TRBV12-5, with D perhaps TRBD2 (6 bases). Deletions cut 6 bases from V and 6 bases from J, with 20 bases between. Germline CDR1 is LGHNT and CDR2 is FRNRAP. The CDR3 contains 16 residues. This CDR3 is CASGFPTSPRAGELFF. In nucleotides, the CDR3 is TGTGCTAGTGGGTTCCCCACTAGCCCCCGGGCCGGGGAGCTGTTTTTT.